This T cell receptor beta chain was retrieved from a study of sequential checkpoint blockade in melanoma. On the study more broadly: Randomization was 1:1 between first-line nivolumab→ipilimumab and ipilimumab→nivolumab. Maintenance nivolumab came after either treatment sequence.

Profiled with immunoSEQ multiplex PCR; TCRdb holds only in-frame clones, not every one. The sample shows about 17,000 clones, 70% of them seen only once. Treatment described: randomized to nivolumab then ipilimumab (arm A) or the reverse (arm B). DNA-damaging chemotherapy had not been given to any patient beforehand. Live CD3+CD8+ CD19− CD56− cells were sorted from PBMCs. The sequence was collected from a human donor with melanoma. The specimen comprised CD8+ T cells sorted from blood (inferred from file names), sampled from a patient given nivolumab and ipilimumab in sequence.

The CDR3 bases are TGCGCCAGCAGCCCGGCAGGGTCCGGTGCATACGAGCAGTACTTC. Amino acid sequence: CASSPAGSGAYEQYF. The V and J genes are TRBV4-3 and TRBJ2-7, with a tentative D call TRBD1 (5 bases). V dropped 4 bases and J dropped 4 bases, with 17 bases sitting between them. The CDR3 has 15 amino acids. CDR1 is LGHNA, CDR2 YSLEER, per germline.